This TCR beta chain was sequenced for a study of early T cells in non-severe SARS-CoV-2 infection. Individual cDNA molecules were tagged with unique molecular identifiers. Each CDR3 protein gets one entry after TCRdb re-called the 5' RACE reads with MiXCR. The profile shows around 70,000 distinct CDR3 sequences, approximately 10% of them singletons. Findings and caveats of the study: VDJdb matching favored anti-spike CD8 responses, missing private and CD4 specificities.

Comments on this clonotype: No antigen is known for it.

The germline V and J ends were trimmed by 2 bases and 0 bases, with 8 bases remaining between them. Germline CDR1 reads DFQATT; CDR2 reads SNEGSKA (reference sequence). The CDR3 sequence is 13 residues long. The chain recombines TRBV20-1 with TRBJ2-7; maybe TRBD1 (6 bases). Sequenced sample: whole blood. This sequence originates from an adult who was a healthcare worker with PCR-confirmed SARS-CoV-2 infection or an uninfected control (not recorded which). CDR3 amino acids: CSARQGNSYEQYF. CDR3 bases: TGCAGTGCTAGACAGGGGAACTCCTACGAGCAGTACTTC.